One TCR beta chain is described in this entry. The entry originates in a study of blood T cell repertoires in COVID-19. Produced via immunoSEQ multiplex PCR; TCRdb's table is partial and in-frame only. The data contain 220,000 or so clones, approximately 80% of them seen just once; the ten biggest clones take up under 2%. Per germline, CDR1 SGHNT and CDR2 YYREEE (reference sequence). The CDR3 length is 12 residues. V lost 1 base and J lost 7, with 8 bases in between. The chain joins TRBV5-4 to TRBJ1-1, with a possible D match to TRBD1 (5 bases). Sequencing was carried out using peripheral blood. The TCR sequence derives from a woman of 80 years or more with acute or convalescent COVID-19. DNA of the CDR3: TGTGCCAGCAGCTTGAGCGGGGGTGAAGCTTTCTTT. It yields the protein CASSLSGGEAFF. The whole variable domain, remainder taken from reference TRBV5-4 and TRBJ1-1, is ETGVTQSPTHLIKTRGQQVTLRCSSQSGHNTVSWYQQALGQGPQFIFQYYREEENGRGNFPPRFSGLQFPNYSSELNVNALELDDSALYLCASSLSGGEAFFGQGTRLTVV.